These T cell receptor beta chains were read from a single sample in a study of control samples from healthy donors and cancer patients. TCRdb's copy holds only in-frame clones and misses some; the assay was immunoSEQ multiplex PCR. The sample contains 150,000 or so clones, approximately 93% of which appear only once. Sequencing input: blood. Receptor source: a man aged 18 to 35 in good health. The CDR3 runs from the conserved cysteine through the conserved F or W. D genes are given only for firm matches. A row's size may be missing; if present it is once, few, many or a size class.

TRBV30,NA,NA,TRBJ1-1,CAWSRQTEAFF,TGTGCCTGGAGCAGGCAAACTGAAGCTTTCTTT
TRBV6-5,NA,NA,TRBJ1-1,CASSYRGGYSEAFF,TGTGCCAGCAGTTACCGGGGGGGCTACTCTGAAGCTTTCTTT
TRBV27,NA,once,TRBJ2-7,CASSYGGGDEQYF,TGTGCCAGCAGTTATGGCGGCGGGGACGAGCAGTACTTC
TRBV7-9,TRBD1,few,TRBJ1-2,CASSDTGQPTNYGYTF,TGTGCCAGCAGCGATACGGGACAGCCGACTAACTATGGCTACACCTTC
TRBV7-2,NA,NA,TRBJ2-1,CASSPLSSYNEQFF,TGTGCCAGCAGCCCGTTGAGCTCCTACAATGAGCAGTTCTTC
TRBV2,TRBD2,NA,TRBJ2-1,CASRTSGAYNEQFF,TGTGCCAGCAGGACTAGCGGGGCCTACAATGAGCAGTTCTTC
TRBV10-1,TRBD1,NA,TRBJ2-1,CASSDRTGGIYNEQFF,TGCGCCAGCAGTGACCGGACAGGGGGAATCTACAATGAGCAGTTCTTC
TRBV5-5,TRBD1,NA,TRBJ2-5,CASSQGQGQGQETQYF,TGTGCCAGCAGCCAGGGACAAGGACAGGGACAAGAGACCCAGTACTTC
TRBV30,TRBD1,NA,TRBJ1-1,CAWEGTGIAIEAFF,TGTGCCTGGGAAGGGACAGGGATTGCCATTGAAGCTTTCTTT
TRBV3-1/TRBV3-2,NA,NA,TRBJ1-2,CASSHDPGVDYGYTF,TGTGCCAGCAGCCACGATCCCGGGGTTGACTATGGCTACACCTTC
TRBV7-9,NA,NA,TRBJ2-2,CASTRIGNTGELFF,TGTGCCAGCACCCGAATTGGGAACACCGGGGAGCTGTTTTTT
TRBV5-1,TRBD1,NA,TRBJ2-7,CASRQTGGYEQYF,TGCGCCAGCAGACAGACAGGGGGTTACGAGCAGTACTTC
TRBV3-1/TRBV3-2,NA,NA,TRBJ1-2,CASSLKLGDYGYTF,TGTGCCAGCAGCCTCAAGTTAGGGGATTATGGCTACACCTTC
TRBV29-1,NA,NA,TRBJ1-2,CSVYGDYGYTF,TGCAGCGTTTACGGGGACTATGGCTACACCTTC
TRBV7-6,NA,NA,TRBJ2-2,CASSDSGNTGELFF,TGTGCCAGCAGCGATAGCGGGAACACCGGGGAGCTGTTTTTT
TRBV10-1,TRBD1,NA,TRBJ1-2,CATSADRDRGYTF,TGCGCCACCTCTGCTGACAGGGATCGGGGCTACACCTTC
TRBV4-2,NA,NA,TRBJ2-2,CASSQIASTGELFF,TGTGCCAGCAGTCAGATCGCGAGCACCGGGGAGCTGTTTTTT
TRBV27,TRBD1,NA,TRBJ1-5,CASSSRPGGNQPQHF,TGTGCCAGCAGTTCCCGCCCAGGGGGAAATCAGCCCCAGCATTTT
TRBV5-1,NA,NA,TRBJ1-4,CASSVEGGTVGSTNEKLFF,TGCGCCAGCAGCGTTGAAGGGGGGACGGTGGGGTCAACTAATGAAAAACTGTTTTTT
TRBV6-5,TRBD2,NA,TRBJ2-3,CATLPSGGWTDTQYF,TGTGCCACCCTACCGAGCGGGGGCTGGACAGATACGCAGTATTTT
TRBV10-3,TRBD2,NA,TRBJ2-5,CATRERGGSGETQYF,TGTGCCACACGGGAGCGGGGGGGTTCGGGTGAGACCCAGTACTTC
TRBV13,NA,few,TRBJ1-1,CASSPPVVLEAFF,TGTGCCAGCAGCCCTCCGGTGGTCCTTGAAGCTTTCTTT
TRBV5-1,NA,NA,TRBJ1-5,CASSLGVVGDQPQHF,TGCGCCAGCAGCTTGGGGGTCGTAGGCGACCAGCCCCAGCATTTT
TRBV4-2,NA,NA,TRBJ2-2,CASSQGRRAGELFF,TGTGCCAGCAGCCAGGGGAGGCGCGCCGGGGAGCTGTTTTTT
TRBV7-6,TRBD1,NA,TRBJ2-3,CASSLEWDRAPDTQYF,TGTGCCAGCAGCTTAGAGTGGGACAGGGCCCCAGATACGCAGTATTTT
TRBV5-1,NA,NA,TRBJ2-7,CASSLDPGSYEQYF,TGCGCCAGCAGCTTGGACCCGGGATCCTACGAGCAGTACTTC
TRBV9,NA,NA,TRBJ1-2,CASSSHYGYTF,TGTGCCAGCAGCAGCCACTATGGCTACACCTTC
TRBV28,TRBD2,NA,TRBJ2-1,CASIVAGNSYNEQFF,TGTGCCAGCATTGTAGCGGGCAACTCCTACAATGAGCAGTTCTTC
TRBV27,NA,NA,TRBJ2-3,CASSPPAADTQYF,TGTGCCAGCAGTCCCCCAGCCGCAGATACGCAGTATTTT
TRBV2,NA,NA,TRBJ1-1,CASSIPRGMGTEAFF,TGTGCCAGCAGTATACCAAGGGGGATGGGGACTGAAGCTTTCTTT
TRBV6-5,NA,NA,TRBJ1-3,CASTAGSSGNTIYF,TGTGCCAGCACCGCAGGGAGCTCTGGAAACACCATATATTTT
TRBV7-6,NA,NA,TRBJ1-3,CASSLPRGGTGNTIYF,TGTGCCAGCAGCTTACCGCGGGGGGGGACTGGAAACACCATATATTTT
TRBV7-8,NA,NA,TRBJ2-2,CASKVPQGIGELFF,TGTGCCAGCAAGGTCCCTCAGGGGATCGGGGAGCTGTTTTTT
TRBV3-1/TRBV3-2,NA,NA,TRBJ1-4,CASSQDQGSLLRMFF,TGTGCCAGCAGCCAAGATCAGGGGAGCCTGCTAAGAATGTTTTTT
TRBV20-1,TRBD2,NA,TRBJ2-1,CSASQASGSWSYYSNEQFF,TGCAGTGCTAGTCAGGCTAGCGGGAGCTGGAGCTACTATTCCAATGAGCAGTTCTTC
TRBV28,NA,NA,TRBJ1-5,CASSLSRGAGNQPQHF,TGTGCCAGCAGTTTATCCAGGGGTGCAGGCAATCAGCCCCAGCATTTT
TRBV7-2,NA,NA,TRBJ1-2,CASSVQVYGYTF,TGTGCCAGCAGCGTGCAGGTCTATGGCTACACCTTC
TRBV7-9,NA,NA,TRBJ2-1,CASSFGRDEQFF,TGTGCCAGCAGCTTCGGTCGGGATGAGCAGTTCTTC
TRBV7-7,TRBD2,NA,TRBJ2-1,CASASGRSSYNEQFF,TGTGCTTCGGCTAGCGGGAGGAGCTCCTACAATGAGCAGTTCTTC
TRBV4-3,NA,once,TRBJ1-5,CASSLDSSNQPQHF,TGCGCCAGCAGCCTAGACTCTAGCAATCAGCCCCAGCATTTT
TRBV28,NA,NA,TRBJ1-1,CASSLGMNTEAFF,TGTGCCAGCAGTTTGGGTATGAACACTGAAGCTTTCTTT
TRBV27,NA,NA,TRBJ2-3,CASSLGTDTQYF,TGTGCCAGCAGTCTAGGCACAGATACGCAGTATTTT
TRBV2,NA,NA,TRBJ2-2,CASSEQMIRGTGELFF,TGTGCCAGCAGTGAACAAATGATCAGGGGAACCGGGGAGCTGTTTTTT
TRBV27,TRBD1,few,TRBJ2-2,CASQGALGGGELFF,TGTGCCAGTCAGGGGGCGCTGGGTGGCGGGGAGCTGTTTTTT
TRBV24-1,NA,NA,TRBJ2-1,CATSDVGGNSYNEQFF,TGTGCCACCAGTGATGTAGGGGGGAACTCCTACAATGAGCAGTTCTTC
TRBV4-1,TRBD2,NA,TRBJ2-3,CASSQDRGENADTQYF,TGCGCCAGCAGCCAAGATCGGGGGGAGAACGCAGATACGCAGTATTTT
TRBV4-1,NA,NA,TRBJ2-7,CASSQVQGGYEQYF,TGCGCCAGCAGCCAAGTACAGGGAGGGTACGAGCAGTACTTC
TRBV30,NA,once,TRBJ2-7,CAWSEGGEQYF,TGTGCCTGGAGTGAGGGGGGGGAGCAGTACTTC
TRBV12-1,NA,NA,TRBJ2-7,CASSLRPDRGSEEQYF,TGTGCCAGCAGCTTGCGCCCCGACAGGGGGTCTGAGGAGCAGTACTTC
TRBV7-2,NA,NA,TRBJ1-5,CASSLSSTNQPQHF,TGTGCCAGCAGCTTAAGCTCCACTAATCAGCCCCAGCATTTT
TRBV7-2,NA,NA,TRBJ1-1,CASSLAGVNTEAFF,TGTGCCAGCAGCTTAGCGGGAGTGAACACTGAAGCTTTCTTT
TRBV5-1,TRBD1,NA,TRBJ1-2,CASSPHPDRDYGYTF,TGCGCCAGCAGCCCCCACCCAGACAGGGACTATGGCTACACCTTC
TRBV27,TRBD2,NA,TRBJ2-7,CASSARSGRGYEQYF,TGTGCCAGCAGTGCACGAAGCGGGAGAGGCTACGAGCAGTACTTC
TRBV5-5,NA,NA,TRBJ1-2,CASSHNRDFSTF,TGTGCCAGCAGCCACAACCGGGACTTCTCAACCTTC
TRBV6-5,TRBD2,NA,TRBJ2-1,CASSYSRLAGGNEQFF,TGTGCCAGCAGTTACTCGAGGCTAGCGGGAGGGAATGAGCAGTTCTTC
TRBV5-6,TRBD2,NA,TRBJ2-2,CASSLAGGGTGELFF,TGTGCCAGCAGCCTAGCGGGAGGGGGAACCGGGGAGCTGTTTTTT
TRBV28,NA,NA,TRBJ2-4,CASSLRLEAGKNIQYF,TGTGCCAGCAGTTTAAGATTGGAGGCGGGAAAAAACATTCAGTACTTC
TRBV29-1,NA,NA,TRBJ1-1,CSTMTGNTEAFF,TGCAGCACAATGACAGGGAACACTGAAGCTTTCTTT
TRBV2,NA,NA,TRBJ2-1,CASSEAKNGGKYNEQFF,TGTGCCAGCAGTGAAGCTAAGAACGGGGGAAAATACAATGAGCAGTTCTTC